A selection of T cell receptor beta chains follows, all from one sample in a study of radiotherapy plus CTLA-4 blockade in lung cancer. The assay was immunoSEQ multiplex PCR, and TCRdb's table has in-frame clones only and misses some. The data show about 49,000 clones, approximately 76% seen once. This specimen was peripheral blood, taken from a patient treated with radiotherapy plus ipilimumab. The receptors here all came from a human donor with non-small cell lung cancer who had stable disease on radiotherapy plus ipilimumab. The CDR3 runs from the conserved cysteine through the conserved F or W. D genes are given only for firm matches. Clone size is stated in some rows and not others, as once, few, many or a class when expanded.

NA TRBJ1-2 NA TRBV27 TGTGCCAGCAGTCTTCGTGGGGGCTTCTATGGCTACACCTTC CASSLRGGFYGYTF
NA TRBJ1-6 many TRBV9 TGTGCCAGCAGCGTAGAGGGGGGGGGATCACCCCTCCACTTT CASSVEGGGSPLHF
TRBD1 TRBJ2-7 NA TRBV30 TGTGCCTATCTCCCCGGGACAGGGATCGACGAGCAGTACTTC CAYLPGTGIDEQYF
TRBD1 TRBJ2-1 NA TRBV5-6 TGTGCCAGCCTGACCTCAGGGGGACCCTACAATGAGCAGTTCTTC CASLTSGGPYNEQFF
NA TRBJ1-2 few TRBV6-4 TGTGCCAGCAGTGAGGGCCAGGGGTTTGGCTACACCTTC CASSEGQGFGYTF
NA TRBJ1-4 NA TRBV2 TGTGCCAGCACGAGTGACACCGCAACTAATGAAAAACTGTTTTTT CASTSDTATNEKLFF
TRBD1 TRBJ1-2 NA TRBV2 TGTGCCAGCAGGCGGGACAGCAACTATGGCTACACCTTC CASRRDSNYGYTF
NA TRBJ2-7 few TRBV25-1 TGTGCCAGCAGTCCAGCTGACAGCTACGAGCAGTACTTC CASSPADSYEQYF
TRBD1 TRBJ2-7 NA TRBV7-2 TGTGCCAGCAGCCCTCACAGGGGGCCCTACGAGCAGTACTTC CASSPHRGPYEQYF
NA TRBJ1-4 NA TRBV30 TGTGCCTGGAAGGGGGTTGGTGAAAAACTGTTTTTT CAWKGVGEKLFF
NA TRBJ1-4 NA TRBV28 TGTGCCAGCAGTCTCCGGGTCCTACCCCTGCCAGAGATGAGGAAACTGTTTTTT CASSLRVLPLPEMRKLFF
NA TRBJ2-5 NA TRBV13 TGTGCCAGCAGCTTAGCCCGTCGGAGCCAAGAGACCCAGTACTTC CASSLARRSQETQYF
NA TRBJ1-4 many TRBV11-2 TGTGCCAGCAGCCCTCGTTTTGAAAAACTGTTTTTT CASSPRFEKLFF
TRBD1 TRBJ2-3 once TRBV10-3 TGTGCCATCGTTGGGGACAGAGTCGCGGATACGCAGTATTTT CAIVGDRVADTQYF
NA TRBJ1-3 few TRBV4-1 TGCGCCAGCAGCCAAGGGAGCTCTGGAAACACCATATATTTT CASSQGSSGNTIYF
NA TRBJ1-5 NA TRBV10-3 TGTGCCATCGGGTCGGCCAAAGAGCCCCAGCATTTT CAIGSAKEPQHF
TRBD1 TRBJ1-5 NA TRBV5-6 TGTGCCAGCAGCTCAGGACAGGGGGTTCAGCCCCAGCATTTT CASSSGQGVQPQHF
NA TRBJ2-3 NA TRBV7-2 TGTGCCAGCAGCTTACAGGTGACCGGGACTAGCACAGATACGCAGTATTTT CASSLQVTGTSTDTQYF
NA TRBJ1-3 NA TRBV12-5 TGTGCTAGTGGTTTGGGCCGTCGGACTGGAAACACCATATATTTT CASGLGRRTGNTIYF
TRBD2 TRBJ2-3 once TRBV5-4 TGTGCCAGCAGCTTGGCACTAGCGGGGGGCACAGATACGCAGTATTTT CASSLALAGGTDTQYF
TRBD1 TRBJ1-5 NA TRBV5-8 TGTGCCAGCAGCTCGGGACAGCATAGCAATCAGCCCCAGCATTTT CASSSGQHSNQPQHF
TRBD1 TRBJ2-2 NA TRBV28 TGTGCCAGCAGCTCACAGGGGAGCCCCGGGGAGCTGTTTTTT CASSSQGSPGELFF
TRBD2 TRBJ2-1 once TRBV19 TGTGCCAGTAGTCCCCGACTAGCCGGCAACAATGAGCAGTTCTTC CASSPRLAGNNEQFF
NA TRBJ1-4 NA TRBV27 TGTGCCAGCAGTCCCCGCAGAGCAACTAATGAAAAACTGTTTTTT CASSPRRATNEKLFF
NA TRBJ1-2 NA TRBV25-1 TGTGCCAGCAGCTTTAGCGACAGGAACTATGGCTACACCTTC CASSFSDRNYGYTF
NA TRBJ1-2 NA TRBV4-2 TGTGCCAGCAGCCCGACAGTTGTCAACTATGGCTACACCTTC CASSPTVVNYGYTF
TRBD2 TRBJ2-3 NA TRBV7-6 TGTGCCAGCAAAAACCTAGCGGGGGGGGACCCCTGGGATACGCAGTATTTT CASKNLAGGDPWDTQYF
NA TRBJ1-4 few TRBV28 TGTGCCACCGGGGGGTTGACTGAAAAACTGTTTTTT CATGGLTEKLFF
NA TRBJ2-7 NA TRBV11-2 TGTGCCAGCAGCTTACGGGGGCTTGAGGACGAGCAGTACTTC CASSLRGLEDEQYF
TRBD1 TRBJ1-3 NA TRBV9 TGTGCCAGCAGCGTCGGACAGGGCTTGGCTGGAAACACCATATATTTT CASSVGQGLAGNTIYF
NA TRBJ1-1 NA TRBV5-6 TGTGCCAGCAGCTTGGGGGCGCTGGAGAACACTGAAGCTTTCTTT CASSLGALENTEAFF
TRBD1 TRBJ1-5 NA TRBV5-5 TGTGCCAGCAGCTTGGAGGGGGCCAGCAATCAGCCCCAGCATTTT CASSLEGASNQPQHF
NA TRBJ2-5 NA TRBV11-2 TGTGCCAGCAGCCTTCTTGGGCAGACGATACAAGAGACCCAGTACTTC CASSLLGQTIQETQYF
NA TRBJ2-5 NA TRBV5-1 TGCGCCAGCAGCTTAGGAGGGGCCGGTCCCCAAGAGACCCAGTACTTC CASSLGGAGPQETQYF
NA TRBJ1-2 few TRBV18 TGTGCCAGCTCACCACCGTCCCAAGGCGGCTACACCTTC CASSPPSQGGYTF
NA TRBJ2-2 few TRBV6-1 TGTGCCAGCAGTGAACAAGAAACCGGGGAGCTGTTTTTT CASSEQETGELFF
NA TRBJ2-1 NA TRBV6-5 TGTGCCAGCAGTCCAGGGCCCTACAATGAGCAGTTCTTC CASSPGPYNEQFF
NA TRBJ1-1 NA TRBV4-1 TGCGCCAGCAGCCAAGTAAGTTACACTGAAGCTTTCTTT CASSQVSYTEAFF
NA TRBJ2-1 NA TRBV18 TGTGCCAGCTCACCACGGGCAGTCAATGAGCAGTTCTTC CASSPRAVNEQFF
NA TRBJ1-1 NA TRBV9 TGTGCCAGCAGCGTAGTGCCAGAGAACACTGAAGCTTTCTTT CASSVVPENTEAFF
TRBD1 TRBJ2-5 NA TRBV30 TGTGCCTGGAGTCGGGGGACAGGGGTGCAAGAGACCCAGTACTTC CAWSRGTGVQETQYF
NA TRBJ1-1 NA TRBV7-7 TGTGCCAGCAGCTTAGGAAGGAACACTGAAGCTTTCTTT CASSLGRNTEAFF
NA TRBJ1-2 NA TRBV4-1 TGCGCCAGCAGCCAAGGACAGGCGGGGAACTATGGCTACACCTTC CASSQGQAGNYGYTF
NA TRBJ1-4 once TRBV4-2 TGTGCCAGCAGCCAAGATGCTCTAGGGCTGGCTGAAAAACTGTTTTTT CASSQDALGLAEKLFF
NA TRBJ1-3 NA TRBV5-5 TGTGCCAGCAGCTTGCCCGGGCTAAGCTCTGGAAACACCATATATTTT CASSLPGLSSGNTIYF
NA TRBJ2-3 NA TRBV29-1 TGCAGCGTCGCCAGGAGAGAGCGCAACACAGATACGCAGTATTTT CSVARRERNTDTQYF
NA TRBJ1-3 once TRBV6-5 TGTGCCAGCAGTTACTCGAGGCCTAGCTCTGGAAACACCATATATTTT CASSYSRPSSGNTIYF
NA TRBJ1-2 NA TRBV6-1 TGTGCCAGCAGTGTGGGGCTCTCCCTTCACTATGGCTACACCTTC CASSVGLSLHYGYTF